Below, 8 T cell receptor beta chains from the same sample are listed, as sequenced in a study of blood T cell repertoires in COVID-19. Only in-frame clones appear in the TCRdb table, and some are missing; sequencing was by immunoSEQ multiplex PCR. Of around 92,000 clones in the sample, roughly nine tenths are singletons; the top ten hold approximately 5.6%. Sequences were obtained from peripheral blood. These receptors all come from a woman at least 80 years old with active COVID-19.

This clone showed up just a few times. V usage is TRBV25-1 and J usage is TRBJ2-3, with 7 positions matching TRBD2. The ends lost 3 bases at V and 2 bases at J; junction bases unmatched: 14. This CDR3 has 18 amino acids. Germline V gene data show CDR1 as MGHDK and CDR2 as SYGVNS. The CDR3 bases are TGTGCCAGCAGTGATTTTGTTCGGGCGGGAGTTTTCACAGATACGCAGTATTTT. Its translation: CASSDFVRAGVFTDTQYF.

This chain links TRBV7-9 with TRBJ2-1, with D possibly matching TRBD2 (6 bases). Deletions cut 5 bases from V and 2 bases from J, with 16 bases between. The V gene's germline CDR1 is SEHNR and CDR2 FQNEAQ (reference sequence). The CDR3 sequence is 16 residues long. In DNA form, the CDR3 reads TGTGCCAGCAGCCTCAATAGCGGATCCGCCTACAATGAGCAGTTCTTC. It yields the protein CASSLNSGSAYNEQFF.

V is TRBV28 and J is TRBJ2-1; 10 bases agree with TRBD2. V lost 2 bases, J lost 0 bases, and 10 bases stayed unmatched. The CDR3 runs to 19 residues. The germline V gene has CDR1 MDHEN and CDR2 SYDVKM. CDR3: CASSLPLAGERDSYNEQFF. The CDR3 region has the DNA TGTGCCAGCAGTTTACCCCTAGCGGGAGAGCGGGACTCCTACAATGAGCAGTTCTTC. The full variable domain, rest sourced from reference TRBV28 and TRBJ2-1, is DVKVTQSSRYLVKRTGEKVFLECVQDMDHENMFWYRQDPGLGLRLIYFSYDVKMKEKGDIPEGYSVSREKKERFSLILESASTNQTSMYLCASSLPLAGERDSYNEQFFGPGTRLTVL.

The chain links TRBV6-2 or TRBV6-3 to TRBJ1-1; D gene unclear. The V end was cut by 4 bases, the J end by 0 bases, with 15 bases between. Germline V gene sequence: CDR1 MNHEY, CDR2 SVGEGT. The CDR3 is 16 amino acids. CDR3 coding DNA: TGTGCCAGCAGTTCCCGTCTAAGGACTTTGAACACTGAAGCTTTCTTT. It is translated as CASSSRLRTLNTEAFF.

This clone came up once. The chain has TRBV29-1 and TRBJ2-2; 8 bases match TRBD2. The germline V gene has CDR1 SQVTM and CDR2 ANQGSEA. The CDR3 has 15 amino acids. J was trimmed by 0 bases and V by 3 bases; bases with no gene match: 3. DNA for the CDR3: TGCAGCGTTGAGCTAGCGGGTGCGAACACCGGGGAGCTGTTTTTT. Amino acids: CSVELAGANTGELFF.

DNA of the CDR3: TGTGCCAGCAGCCATGAGGGGACTAGTCCCTCCTACGAGCAGTACTTC. This encodes CASSHEGTSPSYEQYF. The chain has TRBV14 and TRBJ2-7; 8 nucleotides line up with TRBD2. This CDR3 is built from 16 residues. The junction had 7 bases not matched to a gene; V was cut back by 3 bases and J by 0 bases. The germline V gene has CDR1 SGHDN and CDR2 FVKESK.

This chain links TRBV9 with TRBJ2-7; weak D call: TRBD2 (6 bases). V was clipped by 4 bases and J by 4 bases, with 15 bases between them. This CDR3 region has 14 residues. The germline gives CDR1 SGDLS, CDR2 YYNGEE. The CDR3, as DNA: TGTGCCAGCAGCAATAGCGGAGGCCCATACGAGCAGTACTTC. It specifies CASSNSGGPYEQYF. The variable domain in full, completed from reference TRBV9 and TRBJ2-7, reads DSGVTQTPKHLITATGQRVTLRCSPRSGDLSVYWYQQSLDQGLQFLIQYYNGEERAKGNILERFSAQQFPDLHSELNLSSLELGDSALYFCASSNSGGPYEQYFGPGTRLTVT.

This clone was observed once. In DNA, the CDR3 is TGTGCCAGCAGCCATCTTCGACTAGCGGGAACCTACGAGCAGTACTTC. This codes for CASSHLRLAGTYEQYF. This rearrangement joins TRBV3-1 (or the pseudogene TRBV3-2) to TRBJ2-7, with 11 bases matching TRBD2. V shed 3 bases, J shed 2 bases, and the junction held 6 bases outside the gene matches. Germline values: CDR1 LGHDT, CDR2 YNNKEL (reference sequence). The CDR3 runs 16 residues.